The 2 T cell receptor beta chains below come from one sample, sequenced in a study of blood T cells in healthy people across ages. Then a second PCR, running about 7 to 11 cycles, was carried out with a sample-barcoded 5' primer and a J-beta primer mix. TCRdb redid the calling of the 5' RACE reads with MiXCR, one entry per CDR3 protein. The sample lists some 1.7 million distinct CDR3 sequences; 28% were seen once. The sequencing input was blood. The receptor source for this set is a woman younger than 45 in good health.

This clonotype has more than one count but fewer than ten. The chain combines TRBV11-2 with TRBJ2-1; 7 bases line up with TRBD2. CDR1 and CDR2 (germline): SGHAT, FQNNGV. The CDR3 contains 14 residues. Losses at the gene ends were 3 bases for V and 8 bases for J; bases not matched to a gene: 7. Here the CDR3 DNA reads TGTGCCAGCAGCTTTGGGGGGGGTGAGGATGAGCAGTTCTTC. It codes for CASSFGGGEDEQFF.

V usage is TRBV29-1 and J usage is TRBJ1-2, with D possibly matching TRBD1 (5 bases). This CDR3 region has 14 residues. Germline V gene sequence: CDR1 SQVTM, CDR2 ANQGSEA. Between the trimmed V and J ends, which lost 6 bases and 4 bases, there was a span of 18 bases. CDR3 loop: CSVGQGSASYGYTF. DNA for the CDR3: TGCAGCGTGGGGCAGGGCTCAGCTAGCTATGGCTACACCTTC.